This TCR beta chain came from a study of T cells in Graves' hyperthyroidism and ophthalmopathy. Study outcomes and limitations: The model identified upcoming ophthalmopathy a median 6.5 months ahead of onset. Ophthalmopathy was told apart from stable hyperthyroidism by a 13 V-J model.

This clonotype turned up a few times. The antigen remains unidentified. This CDR3 has 14 amino acids. The trim removed 6 bases at V and 4 bases at J, leaving 6 bases unmatched. Looked up from germline, CDR1 is DFQATT and CDR2 is SNEGSKA (reference sequence). Based on clinical symptoms, serum thyroxine and TRAb, thyroid ultrasound and orbital computed tomography, diagnoses were reached. Amplified regions were TCR beta CDR3 sequences from RNA transcripts. First-round RT-PCR of the TCR CDR3 relied on the HTBI primer set. From the multiplex PCR reads, TCRdb called clonotypes with MiXCR, one entry per CDR3 protein. This sample has 500,000 to 650,000 distinct CDR3 sequences, with just under 20% found just once.

The sequence derives from a man aged 40-50 years with Graves' ophthalmopathy. V usage is TRBV20-1 and J usage is TRBJ2-1, with 10 bases matching TRBD1. Sequenced input: blood. Here the CDR3 reads CSAQRDRGYNEQFF. The CDR3 region has the DNA TGCAGTGCCCAGCGGGACAGGGGTTACAATGAGCAGTTCTTC.